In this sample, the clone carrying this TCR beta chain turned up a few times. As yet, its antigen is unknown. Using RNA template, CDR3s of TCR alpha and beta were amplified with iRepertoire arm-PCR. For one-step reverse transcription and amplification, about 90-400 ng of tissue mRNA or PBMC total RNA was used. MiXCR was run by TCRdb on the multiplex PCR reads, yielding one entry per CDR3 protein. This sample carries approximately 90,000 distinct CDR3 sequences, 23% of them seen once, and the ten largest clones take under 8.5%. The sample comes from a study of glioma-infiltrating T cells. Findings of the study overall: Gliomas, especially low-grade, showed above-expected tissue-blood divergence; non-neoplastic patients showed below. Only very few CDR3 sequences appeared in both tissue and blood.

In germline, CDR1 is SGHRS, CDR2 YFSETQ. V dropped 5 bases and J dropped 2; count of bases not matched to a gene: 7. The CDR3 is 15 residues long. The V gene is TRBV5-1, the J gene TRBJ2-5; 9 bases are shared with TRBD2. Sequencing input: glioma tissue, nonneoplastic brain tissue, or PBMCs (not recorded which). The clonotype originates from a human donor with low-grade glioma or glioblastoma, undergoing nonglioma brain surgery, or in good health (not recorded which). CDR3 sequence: CASSRSGSFQETQYF. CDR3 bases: TGCGCCAGCAGTCGTAGCGGGAGCTTTCAAGAGACCCAGTACTTC.